These 32 T cell receptor beta chains came from one sample sequenced in a study of blood T cells in healthy people across ages (dated by TCRdb to the mid-2010s). Libraries came from 5' RACE. Sequencing took place on an Illumina HiSeq 2500. The second PCR ran for roughly 7 to 11 cycles and used a J-beta primer mix along with a sample-barcoded 5' primer. TCRdb cleaned the public reads at Q25 with fastp, built clones with MiXCR and kept in-frame beta chains. Each entry is one CDR3 protein sequence, shown with its most common DNA and genes. The sample contains about 800,000 distinct CDR3 sequences, 58% of them found a single time. The top ten clonotypes cover about 20% of the sample. The specimen was blood. The origin of the receptors is a man younger than 45 in good health.

This rearrangement joins TRBV10-3 to TRBJ1-2; a weak D match, TRBD1 (5 bases). CDR3 length: 13 residues. Trimming shortened V by 3 bases and J by 2 bases, and 7 bases separated the two germline ends. CDR1 is ENHRY and CDR2 is SYGVKD in the germline V gene. Here the CDR3 reads CAISDRVNYGYTF. CDR3 in DNA: TGTGCCATCAGTGACAGGGTGAACTATGGCTACACCTTC.

This clonotype was counted a few times. The V gene is TRBV7-2, the J gene TRBJ2-7; maybe TRBD1 (6 bases). CDR3 size: 12 residues. Between the trimmed V and J ends, which lost 4 bases and 7 bases, there was a span of 11 bases. CDR1 and CDR2 (germline): SGHTA, FQGNSA. The CDR3 bases are TGTGCCAGCAGCTCAGGGGCTCGGGAGCAGTACTTC. This translates into CASSSGAREQYF.

This sequence joins TRBV6-2 or TRBV6-3 and TRBJ1-6; D unresolved. CDR1 and CDR2 from the germline V gene are MNHEY and SVGEGT. The CDR3 covers 15 residues. V dropped 6 bases and J dropped 3 bases, with 12 bases sitting between them. The CDR3 sequence: CASSQRGIYNSPLHF. The CDR3 nucleotides read TGTGCCAGCAGCCAAAGAGGAATCTATAATTCACCCCTCCACTTT.

This chain connects TRBV14 to TRBJ2-2, with a possible D match to TRBD2 (6 bases). V lost 3 bases and J 3 bases, leaving 17 bases between the germline ends. CDR3 size: 17 residues. Per germline, CDR1 SGHDN and CDR2 FVKESK. The DNA of the CDR3 is TGTGCCAGCAGCCACGGAGATTACGGGGGATACACCGGGGAGCTGTTTTTT. It encodes CASSHGDYGGYTGELFF. Based on the CDR3 plus reference TRBV14 and TRBJ2-2, the full variable domain is EAGVTQFPSHSVIEKGQTVTLRCDPISGHDNLYWYRRVMGKEIKFLLHFVKESKQDESGMPNNRFLAERTGGTYSTLKVQPAELEDSGVYFCASSHGDYGGYTGELFFGEGSRLTVL.

A few counts support this clonotype. The chain is built from TRBV28 and TRBJ2-7; D call uncertain. Germline CDR1 and CDR2: MDHEN and SYDVKM. V was shortened by 2 bases and J by 0 bases, with 14 bases between the two germline ends. The CDR3 sequence is 16 residues long. The CDR3 sequence: CASSLDVKASSYEQYF. CDR3 nucleotide sequence: TGTGCCAGCAGTTTAGACGTCAAGGCGAGCTCCTACGAGCAGTACTTC. The full variable domain, completed using reference TRBV28 and TRBJ2-7, is DVKVTQSSRYLVKRTGEKVFLECVQDMDHENMFWYRQDPGLGLRLIYFSYDVKMKEKGDIPEGYSVSREKKERFSLILESASTNQTSMYLCASSLDVKASSYEQYFGPGTRLTVT.

V is TRBV15 and J is TRBJ1-5; D is undetermined. Trimming left V 3 bases short and J 4 bases short, with 10 bases between. Looked up from germline, CDR1 is LNHNV and CDR2 is YYDKDF (reference sequence). The CDR3 spans 14 residues. CDR3 DNA sequence: TGTGCCACCAGCAGGCAACGGCAGAATCAGCCCCAGCATTTT. It yields the protein CATSRQRQNQPQHF.

The chain uses TRBV18 and TRBJ2-3; 11 nucleotides match TRBD2. The CDR3 is 16 amino acids. In germline, CDR1 is KGHSH, CDR2 LQKENI. V was clipped by 3 bases and J by 3 bases; unmatched bases: 5. CDR3 bases: TGTGCCAGCTCACCGATGACTAGCGGGGTGACAGATACGCAGTATTTT. Translating gives CASSPMTSGVTDTQYF.

This rearrangement joins TRBV29-1 to TRBJ1-1; no definite D call. Trimming took 3 bases from V and 0 from J, leaving 8 bases between them. This CDR3 region has 13 residues. Germline values: CDR1 SQVTM, CDR2 ANQGSEA. DNA of the CDR3: TGCAGCGTTGAGAGGTCGGTGAACACTGAAGCTTTCTTT. Its translation is CSVERSVNTEAFF. The entire variable domain, with the rest obtained from reference TRBV29-1 and TRBJ1-1, is as follows: SAVISQKPSRDICQRGTSLTIQCQVDSQVTMMFWYRQQPGQSLTLIATANQGSEATYESGFVIDKFPISRPNLTFSTLTVSNMSPEDSSIYLCSVERSVNTEAFFGQGTRLTVV.

The table lists this clonotype with a few counts. This may come from a read error, since a much larger clone is one base off. CDR3 region: CASSVWPGRYEQYF. The CDR3 coding sequence is TGTGCCAGCAGTGTATGGCCGGGGAGATACGAGCAGTACTTC. The chain recombines TRBV27 with TRBJ2-5; the D gene is possibly TRBD2 (5 bases). The last part of the DNA fits TRBJ2-7 better; the J call may be wrong. CDR1 MNHEY and CDR2 SMNVEV come from the germline V gene (reference sequence). The CDR3 loop spans 14 amino acids.

The rearrangement joins TRBV12-3 or TRBV12-4 to TRBJ2-3; TRBD1 aligns across 7 bases. The CDR3 totals 13 residues. The V segment lost 5 bases and the J segment 6 bases; nucleotides outside the gene matches: 5. The CDR3 sequence: CASSTGTEDTQYF. CDR3 sequence (DNA): TGTGCCAGCAGTACAGGGACAGAGGATACGCAGTATTTT.

This clonotype was observed a single time. Since a much larger clone is just one base distant, this may be a read error. The genes are TRBV5-6 and TRBJ2-7, with D maybe TRBD2 (7 bases). The germline V gene encodes CDR1 SGHDT and CDR2 YYEEEE. The CDR3 runs 15 residues. In DNA, the CDR3 is TGTGCCAGCAGCTTGGACGGGGGGCTCTCCTCCGAGCAGTACTTC. This sequence encodes CASSLDGGLSSEQYF.

This clonotype was observed once. The chain has TRBV5-1 and TRBJ2-1, with 7 positions matching TRBD2. CDR1 is SGHRS and CDR2 is YFSETQ in the germline V gene. The trim removed 7 bases at V and 3 bases at J, leaving 10 bases unmatched. This CDR3 comprises 15 residues. Written as DNA, the CDR3 is TGCGCCAGCGTTATGGCGGGGGAGATCTACAATGAGCAGTTCTTC. Its translation: CASVMAGEIYNEQFF.

V gene TRBV5-1 combines with J gene TRBJ2-3, with D unclear. Germline lookup yields CDR1 SGHRS and CDR2 YFSETQ. This CDR3 comprises 15 residues. The V and J ends lost 0 bases and 2 bases respectively, with 10 bases between them. The CDR3 DNA follows: TGCGCCAGCAGCTTGGTGGGGAAGGTCACAGATACGCAGTATTTT. It yields the protein CASSLVGKVTDTQYF.

The table lists this clonotype with a few counts. V is TRBV7-9 and J is TRBJ2-7; D possibly matches TRBD1 or TRBD2 (5 bases each). Trimming stripped 5 bases from V and 4 bases from J, with 18 bases between. Germline-derived CDR1 and CDR2 are SEHNR and FQNEAQ (reference sequence). CDR3 length: 15 residues. As DNA, the CDR3 is TGTGCCAGCAGCCCTAGCACAGGAATCGGTTACGAGCAGTACTTC. Encoded protein: CASSPSTGIGYEQYF.

The chain recombines TRBV6-5 with TRBJ1-5; no clear D gene. Trimming took off 6 bases at V and 5 bases at J, with 11 bases between the two ends. The CDR3 has 13 amino acids. Germline CDR1 and CDR2: MNHEY and SVGAGI. The CDR3 loop reads CASSSGVDQPQHF. The CDR3 DNA sequence: TGTGCCAGCAGCTCCGGCGTCGATCAGCCCCAGCATTTT.

The chain has TRBV4-1 and TRBJ2-3, with D possibly being TRBD1 (6 bases). There are 15 residues in the CDR3. V was clipped by 3 bases and J by 3 bases, with 13 bases between them. CDR1 MGHRA and CDR2 YSYEKL come from the germline V gene. CDR3 loop: CASSQEQGNTDTQYF. The CDR3 DNA is TGCGCCAGCAGCCAGGAACAGGGAAATACAGATACGCAGTATTTT.

The gene calls are TRBV3-1 and TRBJ2-7; no clear D. V was pared by 6 bases and J by 0 bases, with 9 bases between. Germline V gene lookup returns CDR1 LGHDT and CDR2 YNNKEL (reference sequence). This CDR3 spans 13 amino acids. The CDR3 DNA sequence: TGTGCCAGCAGTACCCTAAGCTCCTACGAGCAGTACTTC. It is translated as CASSTLSSYEQYF.

V gene TRBV2 combines with J gene TRBJ2-5; maybe TRBD2 (7 bases). The J call may not be correct, given that the DNA end is closer to TRBJ2-7. The CDR3 covers 13 residues. CDR1 SNHLY and CDR2 FYNNEI come from the germline V gene. The CDR3 region has the DNA TGTGCCAGCAGTGAAGCGGGAGGGGGCGAGCAGTACTTC. It codes for CASSEAGGGEQYF.

This clonotype was counted many times. J is TRBJ2-5 and V is TRBV20-1; D might be TRBD1 (5 bases). V was shortened by 4 bases and J by 5 bases, with 8 bases between the two germline ends. The CDR3 is 11 residues long. The germline CDR1 and CDR2 sequences are DFQATT and SNEGSKA (reference sequence). The DNA for the CDR3 is TGCAGTGCTACAGGGAAGGAGACCCAGTACTTC. Protein sequence: CSATGKETQYF.

The CDR3 sequence: CASSNGGGSYNEQFF. The CDR3 bases are TGTGCCAGCAGCAACGGCGGGGGCTCCTACAATGAGCAGTTCTTC. This chain connects TRBV6-2 or TRBV6-3 to TRBJ2-1; TRBD2 aligns across 7 bases. CDR3 length: 15 residues. After removal of 6 bases from V and 0 bases from J, the junction contained 5 bases not matched to a gene. Germline V CDR1 and CDR2: MNHEY, SVGEGT.

This clonotype was counted between two and nine times. This chain uses TRBV3-1 with TRBJ2-7; tentatively, D is TRBD2 (6 bases). Germline CDR1 and CDR2: LGHDT and YNNKEL (reference sequence). The CDR3 runs 17 residues. V lost 0 bases to trimming and J lost 2 bases, with 17 bases between them. DNA for the CDR3: TGTGCCAGCAGCCAAGATACGAGGAGGGAGAGGCCCTACGAGCAGTACTTC. The encoded protein is CASSQDTRRERPYEQYF.

This clonotype was observed a single time. The rearrangement uses TRBV20-1 and TRBJ2-1; 11 positions agree with TRBD1. The V gene end was trimmed by 6 bases and the J gene end by 7 bases; junction bases not matched to a gene: 11. Germline-derived CDR1 and CDR2 are DFQATT and SNEGSKA (reference sequence). The CDR3 spans 15 residues. DNA for the CDR3: TGCAGTGCGACAAGGCCCGGGACAGGGGGGAATGAGCAGTTCTTC. Translation gives CSATRPGTGGNEQFF.

This rearrangement joins TRBV20-1 to TRBJ1-2; the match to TRBD1 covers 8 bases. The CDR3 sequence is 13 residues long. Germline V gene lookup returns CDR1 DFQATT and CDR2 SNEGSKA (reference sequence). The V and J ends lost 3 bases and 3 bases, in that order; junction bases with no gene match: 3. The CDR3 here is CSASYRGDYGYTF. CDR3 nucleotide sequence: TGCAGTGCTAGCTACAGGGGGGACTATGGCTACACCTTC.

V usage is TRBV20-1 and J usage is TRBJ1-2; D is perhaps TRBD1 (5 bases). Germline CDR1 is DFQATT and CDR2 is SNEGSKA (reference sequence). The CDR3 totals 18 residues. V lost 6 bases and J 1 base, leaving 27 bases between the germline ends. The DNA for the CDR3 is TGCAGTGCCCTAAACAACCTCCTCACAGGTGGCGGTAACTATGGCTACACCTTC. Translation: CSALNNLLTGGGNYGYTF.

The V call is TRBV20-1, the J call TRBJ2-1; 13 bases agree with TRBD2. The CDR3 extends over 14 amino acids. V lost 3 bases, J lost 10 bases, and 6 bases stayed unmatched. CDR1 DFQATT and CDR2 SNEGSKA come from the germline V gene (reference sequence). CDR3 protein: CSARTSGGFEEQFF. CDR3 nucleotides: TGCAGTGCTAGGACTAGCGGGGGGTTCGAAGAGCAGTTCTTC.

This clonotype has just a few counts. This chain joins TRBV18 and TRBJ2-6; a weak D match, TRBD1 (5 bases). CDR3 size: 17 residues. The V end lost 0 bases, the J end lost 0 bases, and 9 bases lay between the germline ends. CDR1 is KGHSH and CDR2 is LQKENI in the germline V gene. The CDR3 DNA reads as TGTGCCAGCTCACCACCAGGGGCGAACTCTGGGGCCAACGTCCTGACTTTC. Amino acids: CASSPPGANSGANVLTF.

This chain joins TRBV29-1 and TRBJ2-1, with TRBD2 matching 7 bases. The CDR3 loop spans 18 amino acids. CDR1 and CDR2 from the germline V gene are SQVTM and ANQGSEA. V shed 7 bases, J shed 1 base, and the junction held 19 bases outside the gene matches. The CDR3 DNA follows: TGCAGCGGCCTTCTTTGGGGGGGGATAATGGGGTCCTACAATGAGCAGTTCTTC. Amino acid sequence: CSGLLWGGIMGSYNEQFF.

Only one count was recorded for this clonotype. One end of the junction is discordant with germline, which a read error may explain. The chain has TRBV7-2 and TRBJ2-7; a weak D match, TRBD2 (6 bases). The CDR3 contains 15 residues. Germline V gives CDR1 SGHTA, CDR2 FQGNSA. The CDR3 here is CAGSLGPGRNYEQYF. DNA for the CDR3: TGTGCCGGCAGCTTAGGTCCAGGGAGGAACTACGAGCAGTACTTC. The whole variable domain, remainder taken from reference TRBV7-2 and TRBJ2-7, is GAGVSQSPSNKVTEKGKDVELRCDPISGHTALYWYRQSLGQGLEFLIYFQGNSAPDKSGLPSDRFSAERTGGSVSTLTIQRTQQEDSAVYLCAGSLGPGRNYEQYFGPGTRLTVT.

The V gene is TRBV28, the J gene TRBJ1-2, with D perhaps matching TRBD1 (6 bases). Germline V gene data show CDR1 as MDHEN and CDR2 as SYDVKM. The CDR3 covers 12 residues. Between the trimmed V and J ends, which lost 6 bases and 5 bases, there was a span of 10 bases. The CDR3 loop is CASRTGAYGYTF. In nucleotides, the CDR3 is TGTGCCAGCAGGACAGGTGCTTATGGCTACACCTTC.

The chain has TRBV20-1 and TRBJ2-7, with D perhaps matching TRBD1 (6 bases). Looked up from germline, CDR1 is DFQATT and CDR2 is SNEGSKA (reference sequence). The CDR3 spans 13 residues. V was cut by 6 bases and J by 0 bases, with 12 bases left in between. The CDR3 sequence: CSAGDTRSYEQYF. In DNA form, the CDR3 reads TGCAGTGCGGGGGACACTCGCTCCTACGAGCAGTACTTC.

The gene calls are TRBV19 and TRBJ2-1; D assignment may be TRBD1 or TRBD2 (5 bases each). This CDR3 has 15 amino acids. Germline CDR1 reads LNHDA; CDR2 reads SQIVND (reference sequence). Trimming cost V 3 bases and J 7 bases, with 16 bases left between them. Here the CDR3 reads CASSIDPRELNEQFF. CDR3 in DNA: TGTGCCAGTAGTATCGACCCCAGGGAGCTAAATGAGCAGTTCTTC.

The rearrangement uses TRBV5-1 and TRBJ2-4; either TRBD1 or TRBD2 may fit D (5 bases each). The J call may not be correct, given that the DNA end is closer to TRBJ2-7. CDR1 is SGHRS and CDR2 is YFSETQ in the germline V gene. The CDR3 totals 15 residues. This CDR3 reads CASSLTPGGTYEQYF. In nucleotides, the CDR3 is TGCGCCAGCAGCCTAACCCCTGGGGGAACCTACGAGCAGTACTTC.